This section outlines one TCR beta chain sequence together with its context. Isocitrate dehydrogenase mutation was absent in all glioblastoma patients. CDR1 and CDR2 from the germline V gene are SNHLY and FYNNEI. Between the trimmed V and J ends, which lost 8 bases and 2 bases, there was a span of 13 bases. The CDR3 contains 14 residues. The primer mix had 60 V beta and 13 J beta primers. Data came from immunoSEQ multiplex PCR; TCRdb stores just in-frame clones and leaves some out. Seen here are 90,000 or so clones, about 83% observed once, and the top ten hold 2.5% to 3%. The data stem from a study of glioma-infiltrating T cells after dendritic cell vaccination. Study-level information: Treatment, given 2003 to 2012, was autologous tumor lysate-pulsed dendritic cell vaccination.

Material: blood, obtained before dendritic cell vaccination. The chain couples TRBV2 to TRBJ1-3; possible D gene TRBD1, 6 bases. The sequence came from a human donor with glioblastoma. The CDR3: CASRAGAAGNTIYF. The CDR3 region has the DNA TGTGCCAGCCGGGCAGGGGCGGCTGGAAACACCATATATTTT.